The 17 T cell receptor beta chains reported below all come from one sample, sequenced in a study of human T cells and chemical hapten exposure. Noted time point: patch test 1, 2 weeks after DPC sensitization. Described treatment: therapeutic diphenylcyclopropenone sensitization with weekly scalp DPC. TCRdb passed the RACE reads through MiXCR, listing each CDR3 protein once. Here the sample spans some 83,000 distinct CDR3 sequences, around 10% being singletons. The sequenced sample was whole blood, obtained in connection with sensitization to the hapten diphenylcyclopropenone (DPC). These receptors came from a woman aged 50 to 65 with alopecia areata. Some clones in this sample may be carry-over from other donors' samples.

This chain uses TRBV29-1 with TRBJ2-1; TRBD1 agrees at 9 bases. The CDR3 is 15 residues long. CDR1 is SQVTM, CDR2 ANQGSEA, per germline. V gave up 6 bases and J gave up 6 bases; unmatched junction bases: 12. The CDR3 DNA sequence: TGCAGCGTCCCGGACAGGGGAAGTAAGGGCAATGAGCAGTTCTTC. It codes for CSVPDRGSKGNEQFF.

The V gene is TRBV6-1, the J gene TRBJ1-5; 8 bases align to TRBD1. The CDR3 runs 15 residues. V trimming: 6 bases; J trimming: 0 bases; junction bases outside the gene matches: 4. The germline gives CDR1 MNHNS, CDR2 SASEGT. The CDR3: CASRWDRNSNQPQHF. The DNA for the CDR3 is TGTGCCAGCAGGTGGGACAGGAATAGCAATCAGCCCCAGCATTTT.

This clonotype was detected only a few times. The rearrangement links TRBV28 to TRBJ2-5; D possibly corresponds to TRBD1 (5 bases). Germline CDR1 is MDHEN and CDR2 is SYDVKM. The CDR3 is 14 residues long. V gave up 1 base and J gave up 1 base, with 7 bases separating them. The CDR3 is CASSLSQVQETQYF. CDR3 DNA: TGTGCCAGCAGTTTATCACAGGTCCAAGAGACCCAGTACTTC.

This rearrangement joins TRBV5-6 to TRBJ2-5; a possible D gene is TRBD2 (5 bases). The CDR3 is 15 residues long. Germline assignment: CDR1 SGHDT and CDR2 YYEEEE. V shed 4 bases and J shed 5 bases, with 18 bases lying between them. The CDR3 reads CASSPGSSPTETQYF. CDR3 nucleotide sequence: TGTGCCAGCAGCCCGGGGAGCAGCCCCACGGAGACCCAGTACTTC.

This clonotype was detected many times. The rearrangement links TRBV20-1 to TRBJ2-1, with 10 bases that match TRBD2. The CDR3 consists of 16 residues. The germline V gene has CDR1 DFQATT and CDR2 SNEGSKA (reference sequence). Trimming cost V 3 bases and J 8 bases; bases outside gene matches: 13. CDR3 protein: CSASVPSSGRGYEQFF. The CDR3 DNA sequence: TGCAGTGCTAGTGTACCCTCTAGCGGGAGAGGCTATGAGCAGTTCTTC.

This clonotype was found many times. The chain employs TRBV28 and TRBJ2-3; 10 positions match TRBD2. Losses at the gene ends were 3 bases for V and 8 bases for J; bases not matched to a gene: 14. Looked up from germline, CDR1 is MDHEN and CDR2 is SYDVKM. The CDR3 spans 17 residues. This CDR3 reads CASSLRRERGGLGTQYF. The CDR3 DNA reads TGTGCCAGCAGTTTGCGTAGGGAGCGGGGGGGGTTAGGTACGCAGTATTTT.

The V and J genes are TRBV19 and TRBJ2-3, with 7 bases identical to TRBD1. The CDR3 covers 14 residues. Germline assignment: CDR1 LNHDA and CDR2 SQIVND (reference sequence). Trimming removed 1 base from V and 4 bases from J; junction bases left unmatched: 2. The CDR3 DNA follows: TGTGCCAGTAGTATAGGACAGGGCCCAGATACGCAGTATTTT. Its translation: CASSIGQGPDTQYF.

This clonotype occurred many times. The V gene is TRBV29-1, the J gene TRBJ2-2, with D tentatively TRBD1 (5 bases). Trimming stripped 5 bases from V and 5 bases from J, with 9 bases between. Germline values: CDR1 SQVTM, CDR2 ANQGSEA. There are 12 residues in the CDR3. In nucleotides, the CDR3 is TGCAGCGTTCCCAGGGAAACCGGGGAGCTGTTTTTT. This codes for CSVPRETGELFF.

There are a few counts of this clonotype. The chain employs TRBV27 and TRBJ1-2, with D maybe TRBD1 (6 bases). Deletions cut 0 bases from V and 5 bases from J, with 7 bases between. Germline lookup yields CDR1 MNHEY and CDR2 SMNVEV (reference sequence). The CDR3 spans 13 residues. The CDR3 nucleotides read TGTGCCAGCAGTTTATCTGGGACATATGGCTACACCTTC. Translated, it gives CASSLSGTYGYTF.

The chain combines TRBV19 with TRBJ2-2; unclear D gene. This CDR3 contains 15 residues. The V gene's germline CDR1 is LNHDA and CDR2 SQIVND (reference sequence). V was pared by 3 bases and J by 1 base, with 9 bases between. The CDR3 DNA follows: TGTGCCAGTAGTATTCAGGTCAGGAACACCGGGGAGCTGTTTTTT. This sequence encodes CASSIQVRNTGELFF.

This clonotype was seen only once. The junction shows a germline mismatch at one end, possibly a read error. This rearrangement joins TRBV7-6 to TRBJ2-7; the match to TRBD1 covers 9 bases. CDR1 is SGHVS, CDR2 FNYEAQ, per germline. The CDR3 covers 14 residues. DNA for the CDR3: TGTGTCAGCAGGGGGGGACAGGGCTTCGGCGAGCGGTACTTC. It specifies CVSRGGQGFGERYF.

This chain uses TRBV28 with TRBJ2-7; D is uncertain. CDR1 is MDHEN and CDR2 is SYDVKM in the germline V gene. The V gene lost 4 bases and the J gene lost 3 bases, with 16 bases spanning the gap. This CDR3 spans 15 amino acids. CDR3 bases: TGTGCCAGCAGTTCCTCCCCTGGGATCAGCTACGAGCAGTACTTC. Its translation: CASSSSPGISYEQYF. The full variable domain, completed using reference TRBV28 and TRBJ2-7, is DVKVTQSSRYLVKRTGEKVFLECVQDMDHENMFWYRQDPGLGLRLIYFSYDVKMKEKGDIPEGYSVSREKKERFSLILESASTNQTSMYLCASSSSPGISYEQYFGPGTRLTVT.

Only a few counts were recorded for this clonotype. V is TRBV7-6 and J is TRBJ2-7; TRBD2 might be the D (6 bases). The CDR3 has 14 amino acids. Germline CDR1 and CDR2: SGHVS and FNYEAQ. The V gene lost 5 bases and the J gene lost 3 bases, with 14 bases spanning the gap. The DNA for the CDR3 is TGTGCCAGCAGCGCTGGGACTGGGGGCTACGAGCAGTACTTC. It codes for CASSAGTGGYEQYF.

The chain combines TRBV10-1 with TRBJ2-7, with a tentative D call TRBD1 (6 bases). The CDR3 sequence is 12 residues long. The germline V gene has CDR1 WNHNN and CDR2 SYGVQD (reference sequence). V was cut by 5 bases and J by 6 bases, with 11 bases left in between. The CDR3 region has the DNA TGCGCCAGCAGTCAACAGGGAACCGAGCAGTACTTC. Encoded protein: CASSQQGTEQYF.

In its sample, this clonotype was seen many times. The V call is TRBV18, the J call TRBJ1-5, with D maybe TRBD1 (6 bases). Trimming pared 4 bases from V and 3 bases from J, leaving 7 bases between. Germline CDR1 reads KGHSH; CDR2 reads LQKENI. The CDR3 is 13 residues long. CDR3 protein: CASSRTDNQPQHF. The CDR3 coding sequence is TGTGCCAGCTCACGGACAGACAATCAGCCCCAGCATTTT.

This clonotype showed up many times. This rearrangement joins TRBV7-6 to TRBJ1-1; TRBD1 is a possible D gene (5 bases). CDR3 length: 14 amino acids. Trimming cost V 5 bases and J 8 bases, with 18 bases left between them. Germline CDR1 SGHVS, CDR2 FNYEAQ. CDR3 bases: TGTGCCAGCAGCCCCTCAACAGGAGCCTCGGAAGCTTTCTTT. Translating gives CASSPSTGASEAFF.

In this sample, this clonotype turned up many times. CDR3 in amino acids: CASSSPGAANYGYTF. The CDR3 nucleotides read TGTGCCAGCAGTTCCCCCGGGGCAGCTAACTATGGCTACACCTTC. This chain uses TRBV6-5 with TRBJ1-2; D may be TRBD1 (5 bases). Germline V CDR1 and CDR2: MNHEY, SVGAGI. This CDR3 spans 15 amino acids. Deletions cut 4 bases from V and 0 bases from J, with 12 bases between.